This TCR beta chain came from a study of T cell responses to AZD1222 COVID-19 vaccine. Method: immunoSEQ multiplex PCR; TCRdb's copy keeps in-frame clones and lacks some. The sample holds roughly 130,000 clones; about 93% are singletons and the top ten take roughly 4%. Study-level points and caveats: Donor demographics were predominantly white British with a female majority; clonal diversity may be underestimated. Sampling captured repertoires only after the peak T cell response. Among spike-specific TCRs, nearly half reportedly target unmutated variant regions. Spike-specific TCRs gained breadth and depth after people received two AZD1222 doses.

The CDR3 spans 15 residues. Germline V CDR1 and CDR2: SGHRS, YFSETQ. With 4 bases clipped from V and 1 base from J, the junction kept 4 bases outside the gene matches. On this clone itself: Its matching antigen is unknown.

J is TRBJ2-5 and V is TRBV5-1, with 10 nucleotides matching TRBD2. The clonotype was recovered from an adult who received the AZD1222 COVID-19 vaccine. The sample consisted of peripheral blood, taken 28 days after the second AZD1222 dose. The CDR3 sequence is CASSNGLAAQETQYF. The CDR3 DNA reads as TGCGCCAGCAGCAACGGACTAGCGGCCCAAGAGACCCAGTACTTC.